This T cell receptor beta chain was profiled in a study of T cells in Graves' hyperthyroidism and ophthalmopathy. Trimming took 0 bases from V and 6 from J; bases not matched to a gene: 16. The CDR3 spans 19 residues. CDR1 is SGHRS and CDR2 is YFSETQ in the germline V gene. RNA transcripts were the template for amplifying TCR beta CDR3 regions. HTBI primers were employed in a first-round RT-PCR of the TCR CDR3. From the multiplex PCR reads, TCRdb called clonotypes with MiXCR, one entry per CDR3 protein. The data hold hundreds of thousands of distinct CDR3 sequences, with about a sixth observed a single time. The sample holds a few counts of this clonotype.

The material sequenced was blood. The sequence derives from a woman in her twenties or thirties with Graves' hyperthyroidism. V usage is TRBV5-1 and J usage is TRBJ2-7; 12 bases line up with TRBD2. The CDR3, as DNA: TGCGCCAGCAGCTTGGCCCGGGGGGGACCAGGACTAGCGGGAATCGAGCAGTACTTC. Residues: CASSLARGGPGLAGIEQYF.